The 5 T cell receptor beta chains below come from one sample, sequenced in a study of blood T cells in healthy people across ages. Next came a second PCR, run for about 6 to 11 cycles, which used a sample-barcoded 5' primer along with a J-beta primer mix. TCRdb re-called the 5' RACE reads through MiXCR, storing one row per CDR3 protein. The sample contains 850,000 to 1,000,000 distinct CDR3 sequences, around 48% of which appear only once. Sample: blood. These receptors all stem from a man younger than 45 in good health.

The chain uses TRBV28 and TRBJ2-7; D gene uncertain. The germline gives CDR1 MDHEN, CDR2 SYDVKM. Trimming pared 5 bases from V and 2 bases from J, leaving 13 bases between. The CDR3 runs to 14 residues. The CDR3 nucleotides read TGTGCCAGCAGTCCCCCTTCCGAAACCTACGAGCAGTACTTC. Its protein product is CASSPPSETYEQYF.

This rearrangement joins TRBV27 to TRBJ2-1; 14 nucleotides line up with TRBD2. Germline CDR1 MNHEY, CDR2 SMNVEV (reference sequence). Trimming took 0 bases from V and 8 from J; bases not matched to a gene: 6. The length of the CDR3 is 17 residues. Here the CDR3 DNA reads TGTGCCAGCAGTTTATCGGCGGGACTAGCGGGGGTCTATGAGCAGTTCTTC. It codes for CASSLSAGLAGVYEQFF.

J is TRBJ1-2 and V is TRBV7-9; 7 positions agree with TRBD1. Germline values: CDR1 SEHNR, CDR2 FQNEAQ (reference sequence). This CDR3 comprises 17 residues. The trim removed 4 bases at V and 6 bases at J, leaving 17 bases unmatched. The CDR3 reads CASSSLLRDSERNGYTF. For the CDR3, the DNA is TGTGCCAGCAGCTCGCTATTGCGGGACAGTGAGCGGAATGGCTACACCTTC.

The chain combines TRBV20-1 with TRBJ1-1, with a weak D call TRBD1 (6 bases). V gave up 3 bases and J gave up 8 bases, with 16 bases separating them. This CDR3 comprises 13 residues. CDR1 is DFQATT, CDR2 SNEGSKA, per germline (reference sequence). The CDR3 coding sequence is TGCAGTGCTAGCGGCTTGGACAGAAGAGAAGCTTTCTTT. Translation gives CSASGLDRREAFF.

In its sample, this clonotype was seen a few times. The chain uses TRBV6-5 and TRBJ2-2, with 9 bases matching TRBD2. The CDR3 is 12 residues long. Germline V gene lookup returns CDR1 MNHEY and CDR2 SVGAGI. Unmatched junction bases numbered 2, after V lost 7 bases and J lost 8 bases. This chain's CDR3 is CASTGLAGELFF. CDR3 nucleotides: TGTGCCAGCACCGGACTAGCGGGGGAGCTGTTTTTT.